This entry is about one TCR beta chain. The antigen is unknown. These data originate in a study of cytomegalovirus exposure and HLA in healthy donors. Primers: 60 Vbeta forward and 13 Jbeta reverse. Only in-frame clones appear in the TCRdb table, and some are missing; sequencing was by immunoSEQ multiplex PCR. Counted here are roughly 160,000 clones, about 80% occurring once; the ten biggest clones make up 1.3%. CDR3 size: 15 residues. The germline V gene has CDR1 SGHTA and CDR2 FQGTGA. Trimming took off 5 bases at V and 2 bases at J, with 10 bases between the two ends. Study-level results: Later analysis associated a missense DCLRE1C variant with TCR beta V- and J-gene trimming. Prediction of most subjects' HLA-A and HLA-B alleles by TCR beta sequences was reportedly accurate. Most TCR sequences were rare, but some public TCRs occurred in many donors. As immune exposure information, only CMV serostatus was available.

Material: PBMCs. The chain recombines TRBV7-3 with TRBJ2-6; D not resolved. This TCR was recovered from a woman aged 45-65 years in good health and CMV-seronegative. This CDR3 reads CASSPEVAGANVLTF. CDR3 DNA sequence: TGTGCCAGCAGCCCAGAAGTCGCTGGGGCCAACGTCCTGACTTTC.